The present TCR beta chain was sequenced within a study of T cells in Graves' hyperthyroidism and ophthalmopathy. This clonotype has only a few counts. J lost 5 bases, V lost 5 bases, and 8 bases had no gene match. This CDR3 is built from 16 residues. Germline V gene lookup returns CDR1 MNHEY and CDR2 SVGAGI. The CDR3 regions of TCR beta were amplified from RNA transcripts. First-round RT-PCR of the TCR CDR3 relied on the HTBI primer set. From the multiplex PCR reads, TCRdb called clonotypes with MiXCR, one entry per CDR3 protein. The sample has around 720,000 distinct CDR3 sequences; just over 35% are singletons.

Sequenced input: blood. The receptor was isolated from a woman aged 35 to 49 with Graves' hyperthyroidism. The J gene is TRBJ2-2, the V gene TRBV6-5, with TRBD1 identical over 10 bases. The CDR3 here is CASSLPGTGATGELFF. In DNA form, the CDR3 reads TGTGCCAGCAGTCTACCCGGGACAGGGGCTACCGGGGAGCTGTTTTTT.